Shown below are 22 T cell receptor beta chains from a single sample sequenced in a study of blood T cell repertoires in COVID-19. Measured with immunoSEQ multiplex PCR; TCRdb has only the in-frame clones, and not every one. Among about 150,000 clones listed, around 81% were seen once. Material: PBMCs or T cells enriched from blood (not recorded which). The origin of the receptors is a woman aged 40 to 50 who had recovered from COVID-19.

This chain uses TRBV18 with TRBJ1-4, with a weak D call TRBD1 (6 bases). This CDR3 has 14 amino acids. V was cut by 4 bases and J by 4 bases, with 10 bases left in between. Germline loops: CDR1 KGHSH, CDR2 LQKENI. CDR3: CASSLGQINEKLFF. As DNA, the CDR3 is TGTGCCAGCTCACTCGGACAGATTAATGAAAAACTGTTTTTT.

The chain recombines TRBV11-2 with TRBJ2-3; maybe TRBD2 (5 bases). Between the trimmed V and J ends, which lost 6 bases and 4 bases, there was a span of 17 bases. The CDR3 is made up of 15 amino acids. Germline loops: CDR1 SGHAT, CDR2 FQNNGV. As DNA, the CDR3 is TGTGCCAGCAGTCTAGAGCCCGGAGGTCCAGATACGCAGTATTTT. Translating gives CASSLEPGGPDTQYF.

The chain couples TRBV7-9 to TRBJ2-1; a weak D match, TRBD2 (5 bases). V lost 2 bases and J lost 0, with 8 bases in between. Germline V lookup: CDR1 SEHNR, CDR2 FQNEAQ (reference sequence). This CDR3 is 15 amino acids long. The CDR3 loop reads CASSLKSGSYNEQFF. The CDR3, as DNA: TGTGCCAGCAGCTTAAAAAGCGGCTCCTACAATGAGCAGTTCTTC.

J is TRBJ1-4 and V is TRBV6-4; TRBD1 matches 9 bases. Germline V CDR1 and CDR2: MRHNA, SNTAGT. The CDR3 loop spans 15 amino acids. The V and J ends lost 6 bases and 4 bases, in that order; junction bases with no gene match: 6. The chain's CDR3 is CASRPPGQGNEKLFF. The CDR3 nucleotides read TGTGCCAGCAGACCCCCGGGACAGGGTAATGAAAAACTGTTTTTT.

This chain uses TRBV11-2 with TRBJ1-5; D remains unclear. This CDR3 region has 13 residues. Germline CDR1 SGHAT, CDR2 FQNNGV. The V and J ends lost 1 base and 3 bases respectively, with 4 bases between them. The CDR3 DNA reads TGTGCCAGCAGCTTAGCTTTCAATCAGCCCCAGCATTTT. This translates into CASSLAFNQPQHF.

This chain links TRBV27 with TRBJ2-5; D is possibly TRBD2 (5 bases). The CDR3 is 14 amino acids. Germline V gives CDR1 MNHEY, CDR2 SMNVEV (reference sequence). With 3 bases removed from V and 5 bases from J, the gap between germline ends came to 13 bases. The CDR3: CASSFGLGAETQYF. CDR3 DNA sequence: TGTGCCAGCAGTTTTGGGTTGGGAGCGGAGACCCAGTACTTC.

V and J are TRBV4-1 and TRBJ1-4; D is perhaps TRBD1 (6 bases). The ends were cut back, 1 base at V and 2 bases at J, with 14 bases in the middle. From germline, CDR1 is MGHRA and CDR2 YSYEKL. The CDR3 is 17 amino acids. CDR3 bases: TGCGCCAGCAGCCAAGCTCCCCAAGGGGGTACTAATGAAAAACTGTTTTTT. It is translated as CASSQAPQGGTNEKLFF.

J is TRBJ1-2 and V is TRBV27, with no clear D. V was clipped by 0 bases and J by 4 bases, with 6 bases between them. This CDR3 spans 13 amino acids. Germline values: CDR1 MNHEY, CDR2 SMNVEV (reference sequence). The CDR3 is CASSLSALYGYTF. The CDR3 DNA sequence: TGTGCCAGCAGTTTATCTGCACTCTATGGCTACACCTTC.

This chain links TRBV6-5 with TRBJ1-3; D is perhaps TRBD1 (6 bases). The CDR3 totals 14 residues. Deletions cut 6 bases from V and 2 bases from J, with 11 bases between. Per germline, CDR1 MNHEY and CDR2 SVGAGI. This chain's CDR3 is CASRKTGPGNTIYF. DNA for the CDR3: TGTGCCAGCAGAAAAACAGGGCCTGGAAACACCATATATTTT.

This clone was seen at least ten times. The rearrangement joins TRBV6-5 to TRBJ1-2, with a tentative D call TRBD1 (5 bases). CDR3 size: 13 residues. Germline V gene sequence: CDR1 MNHEY, CDR2 SVGAGI. Deletions cut 8 bases from V and 6 bases from J, with 16 bases between. CDR3 loop: CASQYIGADGYTF. The CDR3 DNA reads as TGTGCCAGCCAATATATAGGGGCAGATGGCTACACCTTC.

The chain is built from TRBV5-1 and TRBJ2-1; 15 bases map to TRBD2. Trimming removed 4 bases from V and 1 base from J; junction bases left unmatched: 6. Germline CDR1 is SGHRS and CDR2 is YFSETQ. The length of the CDR3 is 18 residues. In nucleotides, the CDR3 is TGCGCCAGCAGCACCGGGACTAGCGGGGGGTTTTCCTACAATGAGCAGTTCTTC. Its protein product is CASSTGTSGGFSYNEQFF.

The chain joins TRBV19 to TRBJ1-1; D may be TRBD1 (6 bases). The CDR3 is 14 residues long. Germline values: CDR1 LNHDA, CDR2 SQIVND (reference sequence). The V gene lost 3 bases and the J gene lost 1 base, with 9 bases spanning the gap. The CDR3 DNA sequence: TGTGCCAGTAGTATGAGGACAGAGAACACTGAAGCTTTCTTT. Translating gives CASSMRTENTEAFF. Together with reference TRBV19 and TRBJ1-1, the CDR3 gives the full variable domain: DGGITQSPKYLFRKEGQNVTLSCEQNLNHDAMYWYRQDPGQGLRLIYYSQIVNDFQKGDIAEGYSVSREKKESFPLTVTSAQKNPTAFYLCASSMRTENTEAFFGQGTRLTVV.

This clone was counted once. The chain combines TRBV14 with TRBJ1-2; TRBD1 is a possible D gene (6 bases). CDR1 and CDR2 from the germline V gene are SGHDN and FVKESK. V lost 4 bases, J lost 4 bases, and 19 bases lay in between. The CDR3 extends over 16 amino acids. The CDR3: CASSPPWTVLVYGYTF. Written as DNA, the CDR3 is TGTGCCAGCAGCCCCCCCTGGACAGTCCTAGTCTATGGCTACACCTTC. The complete variable domain, with remaining parts taken from reference TRBV14 and TRBJ1-2, reads EAGVTQFPSHSVIEKGQTVTLRCDPISGHDNLYWYRRVMGKEIKFLLHFVKESKQDESGMPNNRFLAERTGGTYSTLKVQPAELEDSGVYFCASSPPWTVLVYGYTFGSGTRLTVV.

The chain uses TRBV15 and TRBJ1-6; 9 bases align to TRBD1. There are 14 residues in the CDR3. V shed 0 bases, J shed 9 bases, and the junction held 0 bases outside the gene matches. Per germline, CDR1 LNHNV and CDR2 YYDKDF (reference sequence). CDR3 residues: CATSREDRGSPLHF. CDR3 in DNA: TGTGCCACCAGCAGAGAGGACAGGGGTTCACCCCTCCACTTT.

The rearrangement joins TRBV5-1 to TRBJ2-5; D remains unclear. V lost 0 bases and J lost 0, with 6 bases in between. Germline V gene sequence: CDR1 SGHRS, CDR2 YFSETQ. This CDR3 is built from 14 residues. This chain's CDR3 is CASSLALDQETQYF. The CDR3 coding sequence is TGCGCCAGCAGCTTGGCTCTAGACCAAGAGACCCAGTACTTC.

The rearrangement links TRBV6-9 to TRBJ1-5; the D gene is possibly TRBD1 (5 bases). Trimming took off 3 bases at V and 3 bases at J, with 9 bases between the two ends. Germline V gives CDR1 MNHGY, CDR2 SVAAGI. This CDR3 contains 14 residues. CDR3 sequence: CASSYNRNNQPQHF. Written as DNA, the CDR3 is TGTGCCAGCAGTTACAACAGGAACAATCAGCCCCAGCATTTT.

In DNA form, the CDR3 reads TGTGCCAGCTCACAACAGGATTCGAACACTGAAGCTTTCTTT. This encodes CASSQQDSNTEAFF. The chain employs TRBV18 and TRBJ1-1; possible D gene TRBD1, 5 bases. From germline, CDR1 is KGHSH and CDR2 LQKENI. Between the trimmed V and J ends, which lost 4 bases and 1 base, there was a span of 10 bases. The CDR3 extends over 14 amino acids. The full variable domain, rest sourced from reference TRBV18 and TRBJ1-1, is NAGVMQNPRHLVRRRGQEARLRCSPMKGHSHVYWYRQLPEEGLKFMVYLQKENIIDESGMPKERFSAEFPKEGPSILRIQQVVRGDSAAYFCASSQQDSNTEAFFGQGTRLTVV.

The genes are TRBV27 and TRBJ2-1; the match to TRBD2 covers 8 bases. V was clipped by 2 bases and J by 8 bases; unmatched bases: 14. The V gene's germline CDR1 is MNHEY and CDR2 SMNVEV (reference sequence). CDR3 length equals 17 residues. DNA of the CDR3: TGTGCCAGCAGTTTACCACCGGGACTAGACCGTGTTTATGAGCAGTTCTTC. It specifies CASSLPPGLDRVYEQFF.

This chain connects TRBV5-8 to TRBJ1-2; possibly TRBD1 for D (5 bases). Looked up from germline, CDR1 is SGHTS and CDR2 is YDEGEE. Trimming cost V 0 bases and J 4 bases, with 13 bases left between them. This CDR3 is built from 15 residues. CDR3 bases: TGTGCCAGCAGCTTGGTGTCTGCCAGGGCCTATGGCTACACCTTC. Encoded protein: CASSLVSARAYGYTF.

CDR3 protein: CASSGSLTNHNRANVLTF. The CDR3, as DNA: TGTGCCAGTAGTGGCTCGTTGACAAATCACAATCGGGCCAACGTCCTGACTTTC. This chain joins TRBV19 and TRBJ2-6; D is unresolved. Trimming shortened V by 5 bases and J by 5 bases, and 22 bases separated the two germline ends. CDR3 length: 18 amino acids. Per germline, CDR1 LNHDA and CDR2 SQIVND (reference sequence).

CDR3 region: CASSSGTGTWGTTDTQYF. The CDR3 DNA sequence: TGTGCCAGCAGCTCTGGGACAGGGACGTGGGGGACCACAGATACGCAGTATTTT. V is TRBV11-3 and J is TRBJ2-3; the match to TRBD1 covers 9 bases. This CDR3 is built from 18 residues. V lost 4 bases, J lost 2 bases, and 13 bases stayed unmatched. Germline CDR1 and CDR2: SGHNT and YENEEA.

This chain uses TRBV9 with TRBJ2-1; TRBD1 aligns across 8 bases. Germline CDR1 reads SGDLS; CDR2 reads YYNGEE. The trim removed 4 bases at V and 6 bases at J, leaving 9 bases unmatched. The CDR3 extends over 15 amino acids. The CDR3 DNA reads TGTGCCAGCAGCCTTCTGACAGGGGATGTCAATGAGCAGTTCTTC. Encoded protein: CASSLLTGDVNEQFF.